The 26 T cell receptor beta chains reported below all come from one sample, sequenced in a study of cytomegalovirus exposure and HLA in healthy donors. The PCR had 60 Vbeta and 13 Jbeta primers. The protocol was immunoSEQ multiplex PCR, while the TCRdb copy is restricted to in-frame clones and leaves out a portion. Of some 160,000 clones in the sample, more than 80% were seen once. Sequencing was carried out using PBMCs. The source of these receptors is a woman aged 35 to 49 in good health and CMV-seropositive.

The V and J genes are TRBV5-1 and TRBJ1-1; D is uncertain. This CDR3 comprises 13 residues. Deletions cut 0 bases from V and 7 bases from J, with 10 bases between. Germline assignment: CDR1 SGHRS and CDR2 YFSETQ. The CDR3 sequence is CASSLGQAVEAFF. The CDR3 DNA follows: TGCGCCAGCAGCTTGGGGCAGGCCGTTGAAGCTTTCTTT.

CDR3 sequence reads: CASSPKKQGYTDTQYF. The CDR3 bases are TGTGCCAGCTCACCCAAAAAACAGGGTTACACAGATACGCAGTATTTT. The chain employs TRBV18 and TRBJ2-3, with D tentatively TRBD1 (6 bases). Germline values: CDR1 KGHSH, CDR2 LQKENI. CDR3 length: 16 amino acids. Trimming stripped 3 bases from V and 2 bases from J, with 15 bases between.

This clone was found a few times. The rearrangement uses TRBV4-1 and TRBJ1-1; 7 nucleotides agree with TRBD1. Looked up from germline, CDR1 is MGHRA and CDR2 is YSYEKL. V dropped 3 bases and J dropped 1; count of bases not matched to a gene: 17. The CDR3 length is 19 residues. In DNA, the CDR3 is TGCGCCAGCAGCCATGCGAGAAACAGGGGCACGCGACCGAACACTGAAGCTTTCTTT. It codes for CASSHARNRGTRPNTEAFF.

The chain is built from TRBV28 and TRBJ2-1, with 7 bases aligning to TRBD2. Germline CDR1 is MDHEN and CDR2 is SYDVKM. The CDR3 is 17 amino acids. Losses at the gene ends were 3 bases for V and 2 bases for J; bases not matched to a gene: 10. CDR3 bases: TGTGCCAGCAGTTTCGCCTGGGGGGGAGGTACCTACAATGAGCAGTTCTTC. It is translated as CASSFAWGGGTYNEQFF.

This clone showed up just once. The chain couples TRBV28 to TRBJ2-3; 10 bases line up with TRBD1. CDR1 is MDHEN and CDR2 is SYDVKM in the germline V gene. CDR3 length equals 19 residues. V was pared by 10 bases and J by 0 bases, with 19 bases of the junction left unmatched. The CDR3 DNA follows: TGTGCCACATTTGACAGGGGGCTTCGAGGGGCCCTCAGCACAGATACGCAGTATTTT. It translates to CATFDRGLRGALSTDTQYF.

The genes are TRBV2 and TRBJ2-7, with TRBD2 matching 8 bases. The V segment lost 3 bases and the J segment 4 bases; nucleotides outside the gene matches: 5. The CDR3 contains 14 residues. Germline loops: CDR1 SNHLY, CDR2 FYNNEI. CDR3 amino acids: CASSDQRGWYEQYF. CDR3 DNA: TGTGCCAGCAGTGATCAGCGGGGGTGGTACGAGCAGTACTTC.

This chain's CDR3 is CAWSGGQGGNEKLFF. DNA for the CDR3: TGTGCCTGGAGTGGGGGACAGGGAGGTAATGAAAAACTGTTTTTT. The chain employs TRBV30 and TRBJ1-4; TRBD1 agrees at 9 bases. Germline values: CDR1 GTSNPN, CDR2 SVGIG (reference sequence). V shed 1 base and J 4 bases; nucleotides not matched to a gene: 4. The CDR3 totals 15 residues. The complete variable domain, with remaining parts taken from reference TRBV30 and TRBJ1-4, reads SQTIHQWPATLVQPVGSPLSLECTVEGTSNPNLYWYRQAAGRGLQLLFYSVGIGQISSEVPQNLSASRPQDRQFILSSKKLLLSDSGFYLCAWSGGQGGNEKLFFGSGTQLSVL.

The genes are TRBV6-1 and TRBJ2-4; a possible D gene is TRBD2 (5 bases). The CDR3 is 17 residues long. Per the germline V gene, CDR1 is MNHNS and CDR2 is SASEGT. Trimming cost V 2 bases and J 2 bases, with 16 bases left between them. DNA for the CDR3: TGTGCCAGCAGTGAATTTGGACCGGGGAGAACCAAAAACATTCAGTACTTC. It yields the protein CASSEFGPGRTKNIQYF.

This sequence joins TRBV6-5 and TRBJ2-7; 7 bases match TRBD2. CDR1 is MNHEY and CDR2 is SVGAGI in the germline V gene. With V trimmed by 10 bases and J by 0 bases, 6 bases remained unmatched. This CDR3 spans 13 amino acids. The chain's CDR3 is CATRRTSSYEQYF. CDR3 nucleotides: TGTGCCACCAGAAGGACTAGCTCCTACGAGCAGTACTTC.

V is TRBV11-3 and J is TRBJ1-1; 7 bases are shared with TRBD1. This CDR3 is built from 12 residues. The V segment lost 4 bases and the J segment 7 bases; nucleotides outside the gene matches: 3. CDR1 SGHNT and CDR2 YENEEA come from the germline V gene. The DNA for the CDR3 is TGTGCCAGCAGCTCCCGGGACAGTGAAGCTTTCTTT. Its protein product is CASSSRDSEAFF.

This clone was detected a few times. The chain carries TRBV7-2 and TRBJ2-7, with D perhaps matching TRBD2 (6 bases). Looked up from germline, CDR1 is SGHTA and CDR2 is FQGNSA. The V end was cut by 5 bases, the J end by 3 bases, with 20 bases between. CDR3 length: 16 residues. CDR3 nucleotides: TGTGCCAGCAGCGTCAGCCCCCGACTAGTCATCTACGAGCAGTACTTC. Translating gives CASSVSPRLVIYEQYF.

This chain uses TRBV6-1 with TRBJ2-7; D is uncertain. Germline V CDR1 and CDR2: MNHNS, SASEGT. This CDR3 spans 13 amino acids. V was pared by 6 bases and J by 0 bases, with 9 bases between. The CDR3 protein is CASRSGPSYEQYF. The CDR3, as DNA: TGTGCCAGCAGGTCGGGTCCCTCCTACGAGCAGTACTTC.

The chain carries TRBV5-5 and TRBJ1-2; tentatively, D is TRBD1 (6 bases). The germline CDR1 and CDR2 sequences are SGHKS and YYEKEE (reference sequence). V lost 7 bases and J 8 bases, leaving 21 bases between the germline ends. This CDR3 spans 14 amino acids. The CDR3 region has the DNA TGTGCCAGCGCCCCCGCCCCGGGACAATGGGGCTACACCTTC. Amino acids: CASAPAPGQWGYTF.

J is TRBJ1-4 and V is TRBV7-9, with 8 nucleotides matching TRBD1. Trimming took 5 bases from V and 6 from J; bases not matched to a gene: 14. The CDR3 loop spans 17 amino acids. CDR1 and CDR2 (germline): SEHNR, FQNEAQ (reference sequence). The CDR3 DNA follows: TGTGCCAGCAGCCGCCACCCAGGGGGCGATTCATATGAAAAACTGTTTTTT. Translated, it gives CASSRHPGGDSYEKLFF.

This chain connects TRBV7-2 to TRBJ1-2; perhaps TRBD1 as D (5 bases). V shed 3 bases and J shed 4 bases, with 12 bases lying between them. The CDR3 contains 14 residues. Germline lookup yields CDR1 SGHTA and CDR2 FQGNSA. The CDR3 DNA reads TGTGCCAGCAGCTTTGGAGGGACTGGCTATGGCTACACCTTC. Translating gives CASSFGGTGYGYTF.

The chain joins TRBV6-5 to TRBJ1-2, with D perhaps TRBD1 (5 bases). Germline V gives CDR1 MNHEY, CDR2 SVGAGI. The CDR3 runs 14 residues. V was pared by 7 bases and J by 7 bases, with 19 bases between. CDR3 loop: CASTRVGGKGGYTF. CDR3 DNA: TGTGCCAGCACCCGGGTGGGGGGGAAGGGTGGCTACACCTTC.

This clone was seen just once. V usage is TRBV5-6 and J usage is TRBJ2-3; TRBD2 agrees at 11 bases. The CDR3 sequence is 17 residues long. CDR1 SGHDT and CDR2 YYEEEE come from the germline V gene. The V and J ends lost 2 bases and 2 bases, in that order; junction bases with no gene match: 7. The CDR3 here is CASSFQTSGGHTDTQYF. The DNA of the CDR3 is TGTGCCAGCAGCTTTCAAACTAGCGGGGGCCACACAGATACGCAGTATTTT.

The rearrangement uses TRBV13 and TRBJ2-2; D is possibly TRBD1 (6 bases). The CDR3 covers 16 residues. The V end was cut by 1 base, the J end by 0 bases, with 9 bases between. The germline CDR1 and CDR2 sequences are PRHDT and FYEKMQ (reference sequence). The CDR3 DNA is TGTGCCAGCAGCTTAGTATCAGGGGCGAACACCGGGGAGCTGTTTTTT. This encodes CASSLVSGANTGELFF.

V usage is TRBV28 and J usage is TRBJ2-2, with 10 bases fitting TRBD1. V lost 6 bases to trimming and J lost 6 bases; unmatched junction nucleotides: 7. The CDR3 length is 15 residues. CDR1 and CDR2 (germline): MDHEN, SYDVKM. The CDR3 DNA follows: TGTGCCAGCAGGGGCGGACAGGGGGGGGCCGGGGAGCTGTTTTTT. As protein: CASRGGQGGAGELFF. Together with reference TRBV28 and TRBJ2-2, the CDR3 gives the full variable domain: DVKVTQSSRYLVKRTGEKVFLECVQDMDHENMFWYRQDPGLGLRLIYFSYDVKMKEKGDIPEGYSVSREKKERFSLILESASTNQTSMYLCASRGGQGGAGELFFGEGSRLTVL.

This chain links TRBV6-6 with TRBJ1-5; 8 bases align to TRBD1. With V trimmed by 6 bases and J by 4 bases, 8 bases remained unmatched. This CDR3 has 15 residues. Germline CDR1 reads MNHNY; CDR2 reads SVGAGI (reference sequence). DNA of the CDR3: TGTGCCAGCAGGCCTCGACAGGGGCCGAATCAGCCCCAGCATTTT. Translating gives CASRPRQGPNQPQHF.

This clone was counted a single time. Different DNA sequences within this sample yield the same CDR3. The CDR3 DNA follows: TGTGCCAGCTCGACACGTCGGGACAGAAACACAGATACGCAGTATTTT. This codes for CASSTRRDRNTDTQYF. The chain combines TRBV18 with TRBJ2-3; 7 nucleotides line up with TRBD1. Germline CDR1 is KGHSH and CDR2 is LQKENI. Trimming cost V 6 bases and J 2 bases; bases outside gene matches: 11. This CDR3 contains 16 residues. Variable domain in full (rest from reference TRBV18 and TRBJ2-3): NAGVMQNPRHLVRRRGQEARLRCSPMKGHSHVYWYRQLPEEGLKFMVYLQKENIIDESGMPKERFSAEFPKEGPSILRIQQVVRGDSAAYFCASSTRRDRNTDTQYFGPGTRLTVL.

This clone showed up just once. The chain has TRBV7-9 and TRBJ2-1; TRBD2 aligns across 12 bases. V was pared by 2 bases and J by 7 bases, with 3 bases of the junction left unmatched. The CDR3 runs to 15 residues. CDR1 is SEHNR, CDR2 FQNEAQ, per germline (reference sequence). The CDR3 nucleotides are TGTGCCAGCAGCTTACTAGCGGGGGGGCCGAATGAGCAGTTCTTC. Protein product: CASSLLAGGPNEQFF.

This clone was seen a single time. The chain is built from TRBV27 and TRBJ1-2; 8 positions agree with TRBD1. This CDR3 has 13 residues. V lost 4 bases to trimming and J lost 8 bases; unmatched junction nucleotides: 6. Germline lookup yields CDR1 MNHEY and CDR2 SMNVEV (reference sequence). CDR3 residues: CASSYPGGVGYTF. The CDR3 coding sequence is TGTGCCAGCAGTTACCCAGGGGGCGTAGGCTACACCTTC.

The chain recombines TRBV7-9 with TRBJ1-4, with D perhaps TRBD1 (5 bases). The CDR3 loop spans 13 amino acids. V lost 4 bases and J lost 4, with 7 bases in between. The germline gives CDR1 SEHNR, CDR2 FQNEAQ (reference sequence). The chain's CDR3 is CASSYQGNEKLFF. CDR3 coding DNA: TGTGCCAGCAGCTACCAGGGTAATGAAAAACTGTTTTTT. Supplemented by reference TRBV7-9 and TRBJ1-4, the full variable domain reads DTGVSQNPRHKITKRGQNVTFRCDPISEHNRLYWYRQTLGQGPEFLTYFQNEAQLEKSRLLSDRFSAERPKGSFSTLEIQRTEQGDSAMYLCASSYQGNEKLFFGSGTQLSVL.

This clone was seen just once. CDR3 nucleotides: TGTGCCAGCAGCGTAGGGGGAGACGCCGGTTCACCCCTCCACTTT. Protein sequence: CASSVGGDAGSPLHF. The V and J genes are TRBV9 and TRBJ1-6; D is ambiguous. From germline, CDR1 is SGDLS and CDR2 YYNGEE. The CDR3 is made up of 15 amino acids. Trimming removed 0 bases at V and 9 bases at J, with 13 bases between.

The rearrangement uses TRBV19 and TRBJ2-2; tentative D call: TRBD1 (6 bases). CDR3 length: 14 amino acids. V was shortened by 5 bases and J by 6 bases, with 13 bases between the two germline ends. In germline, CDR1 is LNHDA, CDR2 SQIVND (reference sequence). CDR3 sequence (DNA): TGTGCCAGTAGTTTCACTACAGGGCCCGGGGAGCTGTTTTTT. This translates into CASSFTTGPGELFF.